This T cell receptor beta chain was captured by sequencing in a study of T cell clonality in common variable immunodeficiency. Whole-study findings and limits: CVID subjects had higher TCRbeta clonality than healthy controls, most marked in about a third.

This CDR3 has 13 residues. The germline V gene encodes CDR1 SNHLY and CDR2 FYNNEI. The V end was cut by 7 bases, the J end by 6 bases, with 12 bases between. Profiling relied on immunoSEQ multiplex PCR, and the TCRdb table lists in-frame clones only, not all of them. Recorded here are some 60,000 clones, none singletons. There are many counts of this clone. Its antigen is unknown. The read ends 3 residues before the CDR3 terminus; that terminus is restored from the germline J gene. Patients and controls were mostly of Caucasian heritage. Blood samples were heparinized, about 4.5 to 8 ml per donor. The V gene is TRBV2, the J gene TRBJ2-2; D is perhaps TRBD1 (5 bases). Sequencing was carried out using peripheral blood mononuclear cells. The TCR sequence derives from a person aged 18 to 70 in good health. The CDR3 loop reads CASKGRVAGELFF. The sequenced CDR3 bases are TGTGCCAGCAAAGGCAGGGTAGCCGGGGAG.